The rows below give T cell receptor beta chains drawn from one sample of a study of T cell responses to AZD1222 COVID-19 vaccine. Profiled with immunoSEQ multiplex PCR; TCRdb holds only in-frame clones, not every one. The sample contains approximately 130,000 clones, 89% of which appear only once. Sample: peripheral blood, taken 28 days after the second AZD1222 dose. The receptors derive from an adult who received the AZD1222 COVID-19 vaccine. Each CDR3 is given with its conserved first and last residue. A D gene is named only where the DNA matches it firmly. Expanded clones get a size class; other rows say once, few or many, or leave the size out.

CDR3 protein: CASSSGQGRGYGYTF
CDR3 DNA: TGTGCCAGCAGCTCCGGACAGGGACGAGGCTATGGCTACACCTTC
J gene: TRBJ1-2
D gene: TRBD1
CDR3 length: 15
clone size: -
V gene: TRBV5-4

CDR3 protein: CASSEDRAVSYNEQFF
CDR3 DNA: TGTGCCAGCAGTGAAGACAGGGCGGTCTCCTACAATGAGCAGTTCTTC
J gene: TRBJ2-1
D gene: TRBD1
CDR3 length: 16
clone size: -
V gene: TRBV25-1

CDR3 protein: CSVDTGYGANVLTF
CDR3 DNA: TGCAGCGTTGACACGGGGTACGGGGCCAACGTCCTGACTTTC
J gene: TRBJ2-6
D gene: -
CDR3 length: 14
clone size: -
V gene: TRBV29-1

CDR3 protein: CASTESERNYGYTF
CDR3 DNA: TGTGCCAGTACCGAGTCGGAACGTAACTATGGCTACACCTTC
J gene: TRBJ1-2
D gene: -
CDR3 length: 14
clone size: -
V gene: TRBV19

CDR3 protein: CASSLDVSNEQFF
CDR3 DNA: TGCGCCAGCAGCTTGGACGTCTCAAATGAGCAGTTCTTC
J gene: TRBJ2-1
D gene: -
CDR3 length: 13
clone size: -
V gene: TRBV5-1

CDR3 protein: CATARLLGEQYF
CDR3 DNA: TGTGCCACTGCCCGACTTTTGGGGGAGCAGTACTTC
J gene: TRBJ2-7
D gene: -
CDR3 length: 12
clone size: -
V gene: TRBV7-8

CDR3 protein: CASIIRGHFYEQYF
CDR3 DNA: TGTGCCAGCATAATACGGGGACACTTCTACGAGCAGTACTTC
J gene: TRBJ2-7
D gene: -
CDR3 length: 14
clone size: -
V gene: TRBV2

CDR3 protein: CASSLGRGGSDTQYF
CDR3 DNA: TGTGCCAGCAGTTTGGGGCGGGGGGGCTCAGATACGCAGTATTTT
J gene: TRBJ2-3
D gene: TRBD2
CDR3 length: 15
clone size: once
V gene: TRBV28

CDR3 protein: CSVEEGTDTQYF
CDR3 DNA: TGCAGCGTTGAAGAGGGGACAGATACGCAGTATTTT
J gene: TRBJ2-3
D gene: -
CDR3 length: 12
clone size: -
V gene: TRBV29-1

CDR3 protein: CATRWGGGAGYTF
CDR3 DNA: TGTGCCACCCGATGGGGGGGAGGGGCTGGCTACACCTTC
J gene: TRBJ1-2
D gene: -
CDR3 length: 13
clone size: -
V gene: TRBV19

CDR3 protein: CASSPRRLGGTQYF
CDR3 DNA: TGTGCCAGCAGCCCGAGGCGGCTTGGGGGTACGCAGTATTTT
J gene: TRBJ2-3
D gene: -
CDR3 length: 14
clone size: once
V gene: TRBV4-2

CDR3 protein: CASSYDSSGANVLTF
CDR3 DNA: TGTGCCAGCAGTTACGACAGCTCTGGGGCCAACGTCCTGACTTTC
J gene: TRBJ2-6
D gene: -
CDR3 length: 15
clone size: -
V gene: TRBV6-5

CDR3 protein: CASSMGQGLTEAFF
CDR3 DNA: TGCGCCAGCAGCATGGGACAGGGGCTCACTGAAGCTTTCTTT
J gene: TRBJ1-1
D gene: TRBD1
CDR3 length: 14
clone size: -
V gene: TRBV5-1

CDR3 protein: CASSQAAGDNYGYTF
CDR3 DNA: TGCGCCAGCAGCCAAGCTGCAGGGGATAACTATGGCTACACCTTC
J gene: TRBJ1-2
D gene: -
CDR3 length: 15
clone size: -
V gene: TRBV4-3

CDR3 protein: CSASDGYTF
CDR3 DNA: TGCAGTGCTAGTGATGGCTACACCTTC
J gene: TRBJ1-2
D gene: -
CDR3 length: 9
clone size: -
V gene: TRBV20-1

CDR3 protein: CASGFGSGGYTGELFF
CDR3 DNA: TGTGCTAGTGGTTTTGGGTCAGGGGGATACACCGGGGAGCTGTTTTTT
J gene: TRBJ2-2
D gene: TRBD1
CDR3 length: 16
clone size: -
V gene: TRBV12-5

CDR3 protein: CASSPGYSDEKLFF
CDR3 DNA: TGTGCCAGCAGCCCGGGGTATTCCGATGAAAAACTGTTTTTT
J gene: TRBJ1-4
D gene: -
CDR3 length: 14
clone size: -
V gene: TRBV3-1/TRBV3-2

CDR3 protein: CASSWQENQPQHF
CDR3 DNA: TGTGCCAGTAGTTGGCAGGAGAATCAGCCCCAGCATTTT
J gene: TRBJ1-5
D gene: -
CDR3 length: 13
clone size: -
V gene: TRBV19

CDR3 protein: CASSLGRDYGYTF
CDR3 DNA: TGTGCCAGCAGCTTAGGCCGGGACTATGGCTACACCTTC
J gene: TRBJ1-2
D gene: -
CDR3 length: 13
clone size: once
V gene: TRBV7-3

CDR3 protein: CASSSEDPSSYNSPLHF
CDR3 DNA: TGTGCCAGCAGTTCCGAAGACCCGAGCTCCTATAATTCACCCCTCCACTTT
J gene: TRBJ1-6
D gene: -
CDR3 length: 17
clone size: -
V gene: TRBV6-2/TRBV6-3

CDR3 protein: CSVATAKAFF
CDR3 DNA: TGCAGCGTTGCCACAGCCAAAGCTTTCTTT
J gene: TRBJ1-1
D gene: -
CDR3 length: 10
clone size: -
V gene: TRBV29-1

CDR3 protein: CATRGQGSFFNYGYTF
CDR3 DNA: TGTGCCACCAGGGGACAGGGGTCTTTCTTTAACTATGGCTACACCTTC
J gene: TRBJ1-2
D gene: TRBD1
CDR3 length: 16
clone size: -
V gene: TRBV24-1

CDR3 protein: CASSSTGLEQYF
CDR3 DNA: TGTGCCAGCAGCTCCACGGGACTAGAGCAGTACTTC
J gene: TRBJ2-7
D gene: TRBD2
CDR3 length: 12
clone size: -
V gene: TRBV7-6

CDR3 protein: CATSEPTVNYGYTF
CDR3 DNA: TGTGCCACCAGTGAACCTACAGTAAACTATGGCTACACCTTC
J gene: TRBJ1-2
D gene: -
CDR3 length: 14
clone size: -
V gene: TRBV24-1